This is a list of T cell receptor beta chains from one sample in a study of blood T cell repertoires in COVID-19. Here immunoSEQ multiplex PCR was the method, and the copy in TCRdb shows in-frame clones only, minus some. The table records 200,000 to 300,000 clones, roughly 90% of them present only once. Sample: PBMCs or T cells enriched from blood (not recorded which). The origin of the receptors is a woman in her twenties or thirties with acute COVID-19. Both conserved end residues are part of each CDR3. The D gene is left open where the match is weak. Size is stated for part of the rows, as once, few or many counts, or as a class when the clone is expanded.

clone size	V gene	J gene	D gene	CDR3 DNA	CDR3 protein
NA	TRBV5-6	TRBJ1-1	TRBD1	TGTGCCAGCAGCTCAACACAAAACAGGGGCCCGAACACTGAAGCTTTCTTT	CASSSTQNRGPNTEAFF
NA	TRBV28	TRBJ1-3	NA	TGTGCCAGCAGTGGAGGGGCCGGAAACACCATATATTTT	CASSGGAGNTIYF
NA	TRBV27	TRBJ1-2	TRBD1	TGTGCCAGCAGTCCAACAGGGGGCGCGAAAGGCTACACCTTC	CASSPTGGAKGYTF
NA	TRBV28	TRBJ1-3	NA	TGTGCCACCGACGGTTTGGGGGGGCCGGAAAACTCTGGAAACACCATATATTTT	CATDGLGGPENSGNTIYF
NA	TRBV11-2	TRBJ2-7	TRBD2	TGTGCCAGCAGCTTAAGGACTAGCGGGGGTTACGAGCAGTACTTC	CASSLRTSGGYEQYF
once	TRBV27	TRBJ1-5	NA	TGTGCCACCCGGCAGGGCAGGAATCAGCCCCAGCATTTT	CATRQGRNQPQHF
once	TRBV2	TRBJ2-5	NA	TGTGCCAGCAGTTCGCAAGAGACCCAGTACTTC	CASSSQETQYF
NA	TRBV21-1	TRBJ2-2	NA	TGTGCCAGCAGCAGGCATCCAAACGGGGGGCGAGCGAACACCGGGGAGCTGTTTTTT	CASSRHPNGGRANTGELFF
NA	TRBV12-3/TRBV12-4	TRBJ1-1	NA	TGTGCCAGCAGTTTGGGACTCTACACTGAAGCTTTCTTT	CASSLGLYTEAFF
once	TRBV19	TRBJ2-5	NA	TGTGCCAGTAGTCGGAGGGCAGTCGGGAGCGAGACCCAGTACTTC	CASSRRAVGSETQYF
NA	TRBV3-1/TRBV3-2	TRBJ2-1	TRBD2	TGTGCCAGCAGCCAATTTCAGCGGGGGGGCGGATATGAGCAGTTCTTC	CASSQFQRGGGYEQFF